The T cell receptor beta chain under discussion was sequenced for a study of shared clonotypes between healthy human individuals. Study-level information: Three CD4 naive, three CD4 memory, two CD8 naive and one CD8 memory plate were used per donor. The study, taken as a whole, reports: Clonotypes not shared had lower generation probabilities than those common to all four donors.

The repertoire was sequenced with immunoSEQ multiplex PCR; TCRdb's copy has only in-frame clones and lacks some. The sample holds about 2.4 million clones, more than 85% seen once. The CDR3 runs to 12 residues. CDR1 SEHNR and CDR2 FQNEAQ come from the germline V gene (reference sequence). V lost 5 bases and J lost 8; bases outside the gene matches: 5. In this sample, this clone turned up once. What it binds is not known. Other DNA sequences in this specimen translate into the identical CDR3. This clonotype was sampled from a man aged 18-30 years in good health. Some clones in this sample may be carry-over from other donors' samples. The rearrangement links TRBV7-9 to TRBJ1-1; 7 nucleotides align to TRBD1. Sequenced input: naive CD4+ T cells from PBMCs. As to subset: CD45RA+ positively selected. CDR3 DNA: TGTGCCAGCAGCCTCGGGACAGCCGAAGCTTTCTTT. Amino acid sequence: CASSLGTAEAFF.